The entry that follows covers one T cell receptor (beta chain) sequence. The antigen it binds to is not known. No much larger clonotype is one base removed from it; base qualities were not supplied. Library prep was done by the immunoSEQ multiplex PCR assay. A mixture of 60 forward primers for TCR Vbeta segments and 13 reverse primers for TCR Jbeta segments was used in the multiplex PCR. The CDR3 region of rearranged TCR beta genes was amplified from genomic DNA with a multiplex PCR assay. On the Illumina HiSeq System, the amplified TCR beta libraries were sequenced as 87-base-pair reads. In the paper's pipeline: In a later analysis, some 80 million unique TCR beta chains were counted across the approximately 620 repertoires, and around 10 million of these chains were shared by at least two donors. Raw reads were error-corrected and collapsed into unique sequences with a nearest-neighbor algorithm that merged closely related sequences to remove PCR and sequencing errors. Alignment of CDR3 sequences to IMGT reference sequences was used to assign V, D and J gene segments. For a sequence to be retained, at least a six-nucleotide match to both a V gene segment and a J gene segment was required. Rearrangements were classified as productive when the CDR3 lacked stop codons and remained in frame with V and J, and all other rearrangements were classified as non-productive. Following IMGT convention, CDR3 was defined as the stretch from the second conserved V-encoded cysteine up to the conserved J-encoded phenylalanine. The earlier analysis of about 620 of the donors excluded sequences that lacked an unambiguous match to a single V gene segment. An earlier analysis of about 590 of the donors classified V segments as functional when productive rearrangements were above 56.7% and as segregating when the standard deviation between donors was above 5%. A statistical classification framework was built for diagnosing cytomegalovirus status from the catalog of TCR beta chain sequences. In a later analysis, V and J genes were assigned by comparing TCR nucleotide sequences against IMGT/GENE-DB human TR gene sequences. A later analysis assigned CDR3 sequences and most-parsimonious VDJ recombination scenarios with the TCRdist pipeline. In a later analysis, each TCR beta chain was defined by its CDR3 amino acid sequence together with its V-gene family, and reads lacking a unique V-gene family were excluded. To address suspected cross-contamination and a sequencing artifact, a later analysis removed over 500 highly shared, low-generation-probability nucleotide sequences. In a later analysis, a clonal expansion index for each public chain was calculated from normalized within-repertoire ranks of inferred template counts. A later analysis computed generation probabilities with a VDJ recombination model fitted to out-of-frame rearrangements, and checked the results against IGoR. In a later analysis, hypergeometric tests were used to score TCR-TCR, TCR-HLA and TCR-CMV co-occurrence, with a repertoire-size bias correction applied to TCR pairs. In a later analysis, false discovery rates were estimated by permuting HLA or CMV assignments 20 times. In a later analysis, co-occurring TCRs were grouped using DBSCAN, with TCRdist sequence similarity added in when clustering inside HLA-allele-positive subsets. Co-occurrence clustering excluded repertoires with fewer than 30,000 or more than 120,000 public chains, plus five with anomalous nucleotide sharing. TCRdb took over this immuneACCESS table, retaining in-frame rearrangements with V and J assigned. Such tables are incomplete; in checked studies, under half of the missing clones stem from an unresolved V gene, and the remainder is unexplained. V and J calls and clone size come straight from that table; D and trimming were deduced from the DNA. This sample gives about 100,000 clones in total; roughly 70% of them show up just once. Approximately 11% of the sample is taken by the ten largest.

The cohort consisted of 600 to 750 healthy bone marrow donors. At the time of sampling, all cohort members were nominally healthy, though unrecorded immune exposures were likely present. The donor tested CMV seropositive, placing the donor among the roughly 300 seropositive members of the cohort. Each donor provided a peripheral blood sample, and peripheral blood mononuclear cells were used for TCR beta sequencing. Genomic DNA extraction from the blood cell samples was performed with the Qiagen DNeasy Blood Extraction Kit. This specimen belongs to a study of cytomegalovirus exposure and HLA in healthy donors (dated by TCRdb to between 2016 and 2019). At the level of the whole study: According to an earlier analysis of a few hundred of the donors, about 179 million T cells yielded roughly 110 million unique TCR beta sequences and approximately 300 Gb of sequence data. A separate validation cohort of roughly 120 different subjects was used in addition to the 666-subject first cohort. Among the approximately 400 genotyped donors, approximately 82% belonged to the genetic ancestry cluster associated with self-reported Caucasian donors. Rather than drawing on any new phenotypic data, the later analysis identified candidate immune exposures from TCR beta sequences and the way those sequences occurred across donors. Across around 400 genotyped donors of the cohort, an average of 235,054 unique TCR beta nucleotide sequences per donor were sequenced, and about a sixth of those sequences were non-productive. Five DR-DQ haplotypes were treated as single units for association and clustering because of strong linkage in the cohort. A later genetic analysis used genome-wide SNP genotypes for about 60% of the roughly 700 donors, treating that subset as a discovery cohort. All discovery cohort repertoires had been generated on a single sequencing platform. The study was designed to test whether signatures of past pathogen exposure could be identified by cataloging public T cell receptors. Class I and class II HLA loci were covered by the typing at four-digit resolution. The study used immunosequencing to profile the T cell repertoires of hundreds of subjects and linked those repertoires to cytomegalovirus serostatus. Roughly 300 gigabases of sequencing data and approximately 92 million unique TCR sequences made up an early release that covered about 640 HLA-typed donors. The study combined high-throughput TCR immunosequencing, statistical association of individual TCRs with disease status, and machine learning to predict cytomegalovirus infection status. Donor age, sex, ethnicity and CMV serostatus were compiled alongside the repertoire data. In an earlier analysis of more than 550 of the donors, high-throughput TCR beta sequencing was used to judge whether each TCR beta V gene segment behaved as functional or pseudogenic. A later analysis re-analyzed previously published TCR beta repertoires from several hundred donors and added high-resolution HLA genotyping to study TCR occurrence patterns. Typing coverage varied by locus: roughly 629-630 donors for A, B, C, DRB1 and DQB1; 500 to 550 for DQA1; about 600 for DPA1; 450 to 480 for DPB1. Study-wide conclusions, independent of this receptor: Strong co-occurrence of HLA alleles, especially DR and DQ, made assigning TCR associations to individual alleles difficult. Most TCR sequences were seen in very few donors, while some public TCRs were found in many individuals. Because HLA typing was unavailable for some donors at each locus, only the typed subset was used in association tests. The only immune exposure information available for the cohort was CMV serostatus. A later analysis found that TCR association rates varied across HLA loci, with DRB1 alleles showing the most associated TCRs and HLA-C alleles the fewest. A later analysis reported that several top co-occurrence clusters appeared linked to parvovirus B19, influenza, CMV and Epstein-Barr virus. It was suggested by the authors that the approach could potentially be generalized to other disease states and immunological phenotypes. The classifier was reported to diagnose cytomegalovirus status with high specificity and sensitivity in both the original cohort and the validation cohort. Only TCR beta chains were sequenced in this cohort, and the absence of alpha or paired-chain data limited detectable features. A later genetic analysis reported fewer N-insertions in productive TCRs among donors in an Asian-associated ancestry cluster than the 666-donor mean. Specific HLA alleles were associated with over 15,000 TCR beta sequences at a false discovery rate of 0.05 in a later analysis. A cluster of highly shared sequence variants was judged likely to be a technical artifact of the sequencing pipeline. Some IMGT-functional V segments, including TRBV6-2 and TRBV6-3, could not be distinguished by the 87-base-pair reads and were therefore excluded. Presence/absence analyses assumed roughly uniform sequencing depth across donors, an assumption that may not hold. Seventeen rarely observed V segments, including chromosome 9 orphons, were excluded from the earlier analysis of several hundred of the donors because counts were too low. In a later analysis, most CMV-associated TCR beta chains were found to appear HLA-restricted, with HLA associations seemingly driven largely by CMV exposure. Linkage disequilibrium might explain the correlated functional status among segregating V segments, but an unknown experimental factor could not be ruled out. A further reported finding was that TCR beta sequences accurately predicted the HLA-A and HLA-B alleles for most subjects in the first cohort. Compared with equally common non-associated chains, HLA-associated TCR beta chains in a later analysis were more clonally expanded and had lower generation probabilities. In a later genetic analysis, a missense DCLRE1C variant was associated with V-gene and J-gene trimming of TCR beta chains, and the association was replicated in an independent cohort. In vitro tests confirmed that a few of the cytomegalovirus-associated TCR beta chains recognize cytomegalovirus antigens. An earlier analysis of some 590 of the donors showed that most TCR beta V segments appeared in productive rearrangements either about 87% or about 30% of the time, which broadly matched IMGT annotations. In the study, about 150 TCR beta chains were listed as associated with cytomegalovirus.

V drops 3 bases and J drops 4 bases, leaving 13 bases in between. Per the germline V gene (reference sequence), MNHEY is the CDR1 and SMNVEV is the CDR2. Inclusive of the bounding cysteine and phenylalanine, the CDR3 is 14 residues long. Solely the CDR3 DNA is kept, with 42 bases framed from the first base. Material: PBMCs. The clonotype was recovered from a man aged 40-50 years in good health and CMV-seropositive. This sequence uses TRBV27 and TRBJ2-7; there is no confident call for the D gene. The nucleotide sequence is TGTGCCAGCAGTTTTGGCAGTAATATATACGAGCAGTACTTC. This sequence encodes CASSFGSNIYEQYF.